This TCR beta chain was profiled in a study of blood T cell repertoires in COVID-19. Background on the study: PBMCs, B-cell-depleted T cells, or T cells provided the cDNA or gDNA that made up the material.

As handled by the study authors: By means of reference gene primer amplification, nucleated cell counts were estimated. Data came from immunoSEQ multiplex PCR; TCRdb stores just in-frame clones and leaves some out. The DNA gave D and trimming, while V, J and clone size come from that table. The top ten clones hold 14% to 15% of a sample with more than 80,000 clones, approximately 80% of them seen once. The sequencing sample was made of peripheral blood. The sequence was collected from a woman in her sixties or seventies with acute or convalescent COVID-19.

Written as DNA, the CDR3 is TGTGCCAGCAGCTTAACGGTGGCTGCTCACAATGAGCAGTTCTTC. This sequence encodes CASSLTVAAHNEQFF. V and J are TRBV7-3 and TRBJ2-1; D remains ambiguous. Per germline, CDR1 SGHTA and CDR2 FQGTGA. Trimming pared 0 bases from V and 5 bases from J, leaving 11 bases between. The CDR3 covers 15 residues.